This passage covers 22 T cell receptor beta chains from one sample sequenced in a study of blood T cell repertoires in COVID-19. Sequencing was performed with immunoSEQ multiplex PCR; in TCRdb, only in-frame clones are kept and a portion is missing. Here the sample spans over 100,000 clones, around 88% being singletons. Sample: peripheral blood. These receptors were taken from a man in his fifties with acute or convalescent COVID-19.

This sequence joins TRBV30 and TRBJ1-1; D is possibly TRBD1 (6 bases). This CDR3 region has 15 residues. Looked up from germline, CDR1 is GTSNPN and CDR2 is SVGIG (reference sequence). V was pared by 2 bases and J by 0 bases, with 13 bases between. The CDR3 nucleotides read TGTGCCTGGAGTTCGCCCACAGGGATGAACACTGAAGCTTTCTTT. It translates to CAWSSPTGMNTEAFF.

This clone was detected only once. The V gene is TRBV6-5, the J gene TRBJ2-3; 10 bases fit TRBD2. This CDR3 has 14 residues. Trimming removed 6 bases from V and 6 bases from J; junction bases left unmatched: 6. Per the germline V gene, CDR1 is MNHEY and CDR2 is SVGAGI. CDR3 coding DNA: TGTGCCAGCAGGTTTACTAGCGGGGTTGATACGCAGTATTTT. Encoded protein: CASRFTSGVDTQYF.

The gene calls are TRBV18 and TRBJ1-1; D remains ambiguous. Germline V gives CDR1 KGHSH, CDR2 LQKENI. There are 13 residues in the CDR3. Between the trimmed V and J ends, which lost 0 bases and 6 bases, there was a span of 8 bases. CDR3 DNA: TGTGCCAGCTCACCACCCCCGCAGGCTGAAGCTTTCTTT. It yields the protein CASSPPPQAEAFF.

The V call is TRBV6-6, the J call TRBJ1-2; 7 nucleotides align to TRBD1. CDR3 length: 15 residues. The V gene end was trimmed by 6 bases and the J gene end by 2 bases; junction bases not matched to a gene: 9. Germline V gene lookup returns CDR1 MNHNY and CDR2 SVGAGI (reference sequence). The CDR3 region has the DNA TGTGCCAGCAGCCCTAACAGGGGACACAACTATGGCTACACCTTC. Residues: CASSPNRGHNYGYTF.

The chain combines TRBV5-1 with TRBJ1-1; no reliable D call. V was shortened by 0 bases and J by 3 bases, with 12 bases between the two germline ends. The V gene's germline CDR1 is SGHRS and CDR2 YFSETQ. CDR3 length: 15 residues. The CDR3 nucleotides read TGCGCCAGCAGCTTGGAAGGTCCGCGGGACACTGAAGCTTTCTTT. Protein product: CASSLEGPRDTEAFF. Complete variable domain (other parts from reference TRBV5-1 and TRBJ1-1): KAGVTQTPRYLIKTRGQQVTLSCSPISGHRSVSWYQQTPGQGLQFLFEYFSETQRNKGNFPGRFSGRQFSNSRSEMNVSTLELGDSALYLCASSLEGPRDTEAFFGQGTRLTVV.

This sequence joins TRBV5-1 and TRBJ2-5; a possible D gene is TRBD2 (6 bases). The CDR3 contains 14 residues. Germline V gene data show CDR1 as SGHRS and CDR2 as YFSETQ. V lost 0 bases, J lost 5 bases, and 11 bases lay in between. This CDR3 is CASSLDTGDETQYF. Here the CDR3 DNA reads TGCGCCAGCAGCTTGGACACGGGGGATGAGACCCAGTACTTC.

The genes are TRBV29-1 and TRBJ2-5; D uncertain. The germline V gene encodes CDR1 SQVTM and CDR2 ANQGSEA. Trimming removed 7 bases at V and 5 bases at J, with 11 bases between. The CDR3 contains 11 residues. This CDR3 is CSASGRETQYF. The CDR3 DNA is TGCAGCGCCTCAGGCCGGGAGACCCAGTACTTC.

The rearrangement links TRBV19 to TRBJ2-7; 8 positions match TRBD2. Losses at the gene ends were 0 bases for V and 3 bases for J; bases not matched to a gene: 7. CDR3 length: 16 residues. Per germline, CDR1 LNHDA and CDR2 SQIVND (reference sequence). The CDR3 DNA sequence: TGTGCCAGTAGTATAGACCTCGGGACTAGTAACTACGAGCAGTACTTC. Residues: CASSIDLGTSNYEQYF.

The V call is TRBV7-9, the J call TRBJ2-3; D might be TRBD1 (6 bases). The CDR3 totals 15 residues. Trimming cost V 5 bases and J 3 bases, with 15 bases left between them. The germline CDR1 and CDR2 sequences are SEHNR and FQNEAQ (reference sequence). As DNA, the CDR3 is TGTGCCAGCAGCCCCCGGGACAAGAGAACAGATACGCAGTATTTT. Its translation: CASSPRDKRTDTQYF.

This clone was counted a few times. This rearrangement joins TRBV12-1 to TRBJ1-2; the D call of TRBD1 is as the table states it, not checked on the DNA. TRBV12-1 is reported as a pseudogene. This CDR3 is built from 15 residues. The CDR3 region is CASSSRTYRGYGYTF. In DNA, the CDR3 is TGTGCCAGCAGCTCCAGGACCTACAGGGGGTATGGCTACACCTTC.

The chain has TRBV7-9 and TRBJ2-3, with 9 bases lining up with TRBD2. The ends lost 3 bases at V and 9 bases at J; junction bases unmatched: 13. Germline assignment: CDR1 SEHNR and CDR2 FQNEAQ (reference sequence). The CDR3 contains 16 residues. CDR3 DNA sequence: TGTGCCAGCAGCTTCCGGGGGAGTAGCGGGGGTGGAACGCAGTATTTT. Its protein is CASSFRGSSGGGTQYF.

This clone was recorded once. This chain uses TRBV5-1 with TRBJ1-1, with D possibly matching TRBD1 (5 bases). Germline CDR1 is SGHRS and CDR2 is YFSETQ. V gave up 3 bases and J gave up 10 bases, with 10 bases separating them. The CDR3 totals 11 residues. In nucleotides, the CDR3 is TGCGCCAGCAGCTCTCCGGGGGTAGCTTTCTTT. Amino acids: CASSSPGVAFF.

The chain employs TRBV7-2 and TRBJ2-3; 15 nucleotides align to TRBD2. CDR1 is SGHTA and CDR2 is FQGNSA in the germline V gene. The CDR3 consists of 16 residues. The V gene end was trimmed by 3 bases and the J gene end by 6 bases; junction bases not matched to a gene: 4. CDR3 nucleotide sequence: TGTGCCAGCAGCTTCCCAGGACTAGCGGGAGGGGATACGCAGTATTTT. This gives the protein CASSFPGLAGGDTQYF.

The count of this clone is one. This chain uses TRBV6-4 with TRBJ2-1; D is perhaps TRBD2 (5 bases). The CDR3 has 14 residues. Trimming stripped 0 bases from V and 8 bases from J, with 11 bases between. The germline gives CDR1 MRHNA, CDR2 SNTAGT. In DNA, the CDR3 is TGTGCCAGCAGTGACTCATTTGGAGGAGATGAGCAGTTCTTC. It yields the protein CASSDSFGGDEQFF.

In this sample, this clone turned up a few times. The chain has TRBV5-1 and TRBJ2-1; tentative D call: TRBD2 (6 bases). Trimming took 7 bases from V and 5 from J, leaving 13 bases between them. There are 13 residues in the CDR3. CDR1 is SGHRS, CDR2 YFSETQ, per germline. The CDR3 DNA follows: TGCGCCAGCCGCTCGGGACTGAACAATGAGCAGTTCTTC. Amino acids: CASRSGLNNEQFF.

V gene TRBV11-2 combines with J gene TRBJ2-3; 8 nucleotides agree with TRBD2. Germline values: CDR1 SGHAT, CDR2 FQNNGV. The CDR3 length is 15 residues. The J segment lost 4 bases and the V segment lost 7 bases, leaving 10 bases of the junction unmatched. CDR3 loop: CASTLRLALSDTQYF. The CDR3, as DNA: TGTGCCAGCACCCTAAGACTAGCGCTCTCAGATACGCAGTATTTT.

This clone was counted only a few times. The rearrangement uses TRBV5-1 and TRBJ1-2; the D gene is possibly TRBD1 (5 bases). Trimming took 4 bases from V and 6 from J, leaving 13 bases between them. This CDR3 region has 13 residues. CDR1 is SGHRS and CDR2 is YFSETQ in the germline V gene. In DNA form, the CDR3 reads TGCGCCAGCAGCCCACAGTTAGGGGATGGCTACACCTTC. Its translation is CASSPQLGDGYTF. Filled out from reference TRBV5-1 and TRBJ1-2, the complete variable domain reads KAGVTQTPRYLIKTRGQQVTLSCSPISGHRSVSWYQQTPGQGLQFLFEYFSETQRNKGNFPGRFSGRQFSNSRSEMNVSTLELGDSALYLCASSPQLGDGYTFGSGTRLTVV.

This chain links TRBV6-6 with TRBJ1-5, with no clear D. The V end lost 2 bases, the J end lost 4 bases, and 3 bases lay between the germline ends. Germline CDR1 MNHNY, CDR2 SVGAGI (reference sequence). The CDR3 is made up of 12 amino acids. The CDR3 reads CASSYLNQPQHF. The CDR3 nucleotides are TGTGCCAGCAGTTACCTAAATCAGCCCCAGCATTTT.

The chain recombines TRBV4-2 with TRBJ1-5; D is unclear. The V gene lost 5 bases and the J gene lost 2 bases, with 13 bases spanning the gap. Looked up from germline, CDR1 is LGHNA and CDR2 is YNFKEQ. The CDR3 is 15 amino acids. CDR3 DNA sequence: TGTGCCAGCAGCTACACCGTGGCTGGCAATCAGCCCCAGCATTTT. It is translated as CASSYTVAGNQPQHF.

The V and J genes are TRBV7-3 and TRBJ1-6; 7 nucleotides align to TRBD1. The CDR3 consists of 14 residues. V lost 5 bases, J lost 7 bases, and 5 bases stayed unmatched. CDR1 is SGHTA and CDR2 is FQGTGA in the germline V gene. The CDR3 here is CASSADRANSPLHF. CDR3 DNA: TGTGCCAGCAGCGCCGACAGGGCAAATTCACCCCTCCACTTT.

J is TRBJ2-2 and V is TRBV11-3, with 8 bases lining up with TRBD2. The CDR3 length is 16 residues. J gave up 1 base and V 1 base, and 2 bases lay outside the gene matches. Germline CDR1 reads SGHNT; CDR2 reads YENEEA. The CDR3 loop is CASSLALAVNTGELFF. The CDR3 nucleotides are TGTGCCAGCAGCTTAGCACTAGCGGTGAACACCGGGGAGCTGTTTTTT.

The rearrangement uses TRBV6-5 and TRBJ2-7; 11 positions match TRBD2. The V and J ends lost 4 bases and 2 bases, in that order; junction bases with no gene match: 4. Germline-derived CDR1 and CDR2 are MNHEY and SVGAGI. The CDR3 extends over 15 amino acids. The CDR3 sequence is CASSWGLAETYEQYF. CDR3 coding DNA: TGTGCCAGCAGTTGGGGACTAGCGGAAACCTACGAGCAGTACTTC.